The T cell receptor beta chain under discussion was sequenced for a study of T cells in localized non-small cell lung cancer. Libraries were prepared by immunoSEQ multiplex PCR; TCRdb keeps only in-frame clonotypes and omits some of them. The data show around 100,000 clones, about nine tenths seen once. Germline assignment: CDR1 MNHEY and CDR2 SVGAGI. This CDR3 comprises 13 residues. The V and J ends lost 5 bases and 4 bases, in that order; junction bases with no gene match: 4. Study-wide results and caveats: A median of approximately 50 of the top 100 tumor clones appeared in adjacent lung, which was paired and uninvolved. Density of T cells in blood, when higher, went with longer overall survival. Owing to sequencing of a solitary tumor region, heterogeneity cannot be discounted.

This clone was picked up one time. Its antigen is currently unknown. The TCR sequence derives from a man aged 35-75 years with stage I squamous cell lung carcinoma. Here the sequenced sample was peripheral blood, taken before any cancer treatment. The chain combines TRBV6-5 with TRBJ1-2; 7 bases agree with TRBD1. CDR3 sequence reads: CASSSGQVYGYTF. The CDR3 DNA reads TGTGCCAGCAGTAGCGGACAGGTCTATGGCTACACCTTC.